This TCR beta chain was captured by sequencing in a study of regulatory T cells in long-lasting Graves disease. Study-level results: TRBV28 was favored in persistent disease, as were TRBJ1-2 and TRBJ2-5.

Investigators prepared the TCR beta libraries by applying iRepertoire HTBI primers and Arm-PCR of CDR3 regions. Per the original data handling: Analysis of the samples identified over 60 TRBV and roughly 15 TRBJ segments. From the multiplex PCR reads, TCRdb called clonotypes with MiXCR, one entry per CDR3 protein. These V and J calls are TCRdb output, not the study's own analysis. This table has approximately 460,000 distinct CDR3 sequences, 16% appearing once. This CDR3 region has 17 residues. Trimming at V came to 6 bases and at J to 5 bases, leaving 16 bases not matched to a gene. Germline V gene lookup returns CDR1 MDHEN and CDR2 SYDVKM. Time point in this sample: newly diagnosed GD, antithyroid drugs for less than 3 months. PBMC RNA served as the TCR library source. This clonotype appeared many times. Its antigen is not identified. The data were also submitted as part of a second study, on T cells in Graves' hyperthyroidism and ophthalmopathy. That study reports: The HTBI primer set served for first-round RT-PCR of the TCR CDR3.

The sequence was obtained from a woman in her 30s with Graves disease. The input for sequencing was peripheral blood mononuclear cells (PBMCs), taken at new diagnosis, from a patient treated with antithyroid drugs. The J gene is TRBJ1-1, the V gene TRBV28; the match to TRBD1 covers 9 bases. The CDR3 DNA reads TGTGCCAGCAGGCAACCGGGACAGGGCTATGTTGGAACTGAAGCTTTCTTT. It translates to CASRQPGQGYVGTEAFF. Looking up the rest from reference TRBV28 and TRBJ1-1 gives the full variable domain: DVKVTQSSRYLVKRTGEKVFLECVQDMDHENMFWYRQDPGLGLRLIYFSYDVKMKEKGDIPEGYSVSREKKERFSLILESASTNQTSMYLCASRQPGQGYVGTEAFFGQGTRLTVV.